Listed here are 17 T cell receptor beta chains from one sample, sequenced in a study of cytomegalovirus exposure and HLA in healthy donors (dated by TCRdb to the late 2010s). Receptors were amplified or captured by the immunoSEQ multiplex PCR assay. A mixture of 60 forward primers for TCR Vbeta segments and 13 reverse primers for TCR Jbeta segments was used in the multiplex PCR. Sourced from immuneACCESS, this table was stored by TCRdb with only in-frame sequences that have V and J called. A share of the clones is absent; for the studies checked, an unresolved V gene accounts for under half, and the remainder has no known explanation. This sample has some 140,000 clones in its table, and approximately 74% of those were observed once. Of the sample, less than 3.5% falls within the top ten clones. Sample: PBMCs. The receptors were sampled from a man aged 18 to 29 in good health and CMV-seronegative.

V usage is TRBV2 and J usage is TRBJ1-2; 8 positions match TRBD1. The J segment lost 5 bases and the V segment lost 11 bases, leaving 7 bases of the junction unmatched. CDR3 length: 12 residues. The germline V gene encodes CDR1 SNHLY and CDR2 FYNNEI. The CDR3 here is CAGGQGVYGYTF. In DNA, the CDR3 is TGTGCCGGCGGACAGGGAGTTTATGGCTACACCTTC.

CDR3 in DNA: TGTGCCAGTTACGCAGGGGTTCCGGGTGGCTACACCTTC. Residues: CASYAGVPGGYTF. The chain links TRBV19 to TRBJ1-2; D perhaps matches TRBD1 (6 bases). The CDR3 length is 13 residues. The germline CDR1 and CDR2 sequences are LNHDA and SQIVND (reference sequence). The V gene lost 8 bases and the J gene lost 7 bases, with 17 bases spanning the gap.

This clone was counted once. J is TRBJ2-2 and V is TRBV5-6; 8 bases align to TRBD2. This CDR3 contains 14 residues. With V trimmed by 0 bases and J by 6 bases, 1 base remained unmatched. Germline CDR1 is SGHDT and CDR2 is YYEEEE. The CDR3 is CASSLVSGAGELFF. The CDR3 DNA reads TGTGCCAGCAGCTTGGTTAGCGGGGCCGGGGAGCTGTTTTTT.

This clone was observed once. The chain links TRBV5-4 to TRBJ1-2, with 7 bases identical to TRBD1. The CDR3 runs to 14 residues. Germline loops: CDR1 SGHNT, CDR2 YYREEE (reference sequence). The trim removed 4 bases at V and 7 bases at J, leaving 10 bases unmatched. CDR3: CASSLDRVMAGYTF. The CDR3 DNA reads TGTGCCAGCAGCCTTGACAGGGTTATGGCTGGCTACACCTTC.

A single count supports this clone. The rearrangement joins TRBV4-1 to TRBJ1-6; D possibly corresponds to TRBD1 (5 bases). Looked up from germline, CDR1 is MGHRA and CDR2 is YSYEKL. Trimming cost V 0 bases and J 10 bases, with 16 bases left between them. CDR3 length: 16 residues. Here the CDR3 reads CASSQDHAGGGSPLHF. As DNA, the CDR3 is TGCGCCAGCAGCCAAGATCACGCGGGGGGAGGCTCACCCCTCCACTTT.

The chain joins TRBV27 to TRBJ2-5; tentatively, D is TRBD1 (5 bases). The length of the CDR3 is 14 residues. Trimming took 2 bases from V and 1 from J, leaving 8 bases between them. The germline gives CDR1 MNHEY, CDR2 SMNVEV (reference sequence). The CDR3 is CASSLVGPQETQYF. CDR3 sequence (DNA): TGTGCCAGCAGTTTAGTGGGGCCCCAAGAGACCCAGTACTTC.

In nucleotides, the CDR3 is TGTGCCAGCAGCTTTCTACCGAACACTGAAGCTTTCTTT. The encoded protein is CASSFLPNTEAFF. The chain combines TRBV7-8 with TRBJ1-1, with unresolved D. V lost 3 bases and J lost 1, with 6 bases in between. The germline gives CDR1 SGHVS, CDR2 FQNEAQ. The CDR3 spans 13 residues.

This rearrangement joins TRBV6-5 to TRBJ2-1, with D possibly being TRBD1 (6 bases). Germline-derived CDR1 and CDR2 are MNHEY and SVGAGI. The CDR3 contains 15 residues. V was cut by 6 bases and J by 0 bases, with 12 bases left in between. CDR3 region: CASSLQGVSYNEQFF. The CDR3 nucleotides read TGTGCCAGCAGCTTACAGGGAGTCTCCTACAATGAGCAGTTCTTC.

This chain connects TRBV2 to TRBJ2-7; 12 nucleotides align to TRBD2. V was clipped by 4 bases and J by 0 bases; unmatched bases: 10. Looked up from germline, CDR1 is SNHLY and CDR2 is FYNNEI. This CDR3 contains 18 residues. The CDR3 DNA follows: TGTGCCAGCAGTGCCTCCGGAGGACTAGCGGGGACCTCCTACGAGCAGTACTTC. Its protein is CASSASGGLAGTSYEQYF. The whole variable domain, filled in from reference TRBV2 and TRBJ2-7, reads EPEVTQTPSHQVTQMGQEVILRCVPISNHLYFYWYRQILGQKVEFLVSFYNNEISEKSEIFDDQFSVERPDGSNFTLKIRSTKLEDSAMYFCASSASGGLAGTSYEQYFGPGTRLTVT.

Concerning this clone itself: Other nucleotide sequences in the sample specify the same CDR3. The gene calls are TRBV10-3 and TRBJ1-5; a possible D gene is TRBD1 (5 bases). V dropped 10 bases and J dropped 0 bases, with 22 bases sitting between them. This CDR3 is built from 17 residues. Germline assignment: CDR1 ENHRY and CDR2 SYGVKD. The CDR3 DNA reads as TGTGCCACAGGAGGGAGGGAGTGGGGGAATAGCAATCAGCCCCAGCATTTT. It encodes CATGGREWGNSNQPQHF.

This chain links TRBV29-1 with TRBJ2-5; the D gene is possibly TRBD1 (6 bases). CDR1 is SQVTM and CDR2 is ANQGSEA in the germline V gene. The CDR3 has 12 residues. V was trimmed by 5 bases and J by 0 bases, leaving 7 bases between them. CDR3 region: CSVTGHQETQYF. The CDR3 DNA sequence: TGCAGCGTTACAGGGCACCAAGAGACCCAGTACTTC.

This clone has more than one count but fewer than ten. The V and J genes are TRBV27 and TRBJ1-6; TRBD1 aligns across 7 bases. CDR1 MNHEY and CDR2 SMNVEV come from the germline V gene (reference sequence). V lost 5 bases and J lost 10; bases outside the gene matches: 8. The CDR3 sequence is 14 residues long. The CDR3 bases are TGTGCCAGCAGTCTGGGACAGTTACGGTCACCCCTCCACTTT. It yields the protein CASSLGQLRSPLHF.

The V and J genes are TRBV7-9 and TRBJ2-2, with 7 bases matching TRBD1. Germline loops: CDR1 SEHNR, CDR2 FQNEAQ (reference sequence). V was clipped by 2 bases and J by 6 bases; unmatched bases: 6. The CDR3 sequence is 15 residues long. As DNA, the CDR3 is TGTGCCAGCAGCTTAATCAGGGGGAAAGCCGGGGAGCTGTTTTTT. This translates into CASSLIRGKAGELFF. The full variable domain, completed using reference TRBV7-9 and TRBJ2-2, is DTGVSQNPRHKITKRGQNVTFRCDPISEHNRLYWYRQTLGQGPEFLTYFQNEAQLEKSRLLSDRFSAERPKGSFSTLEIQRTEQGDSAMYLCASSLIRGKAGELFFGEGSRLTVL.

This rearrangement joins TRBV29-1 to TRBJ1-1; 9 bases fit TRBD1. Trimming took 7 bases from V and 1 from J; bases not matched to a gene: 4. Germline assignment: CDR1 SQVTM and CDR2 ANQGSEA. This CDR3 region has 13 residues. The CDR3: CSAVTGGNTEAFF. The CDR3 DNA reads as TGCAGCGCTGTGACAGGGGGGAACACTGAAGCTTTCTTT.

The gene calls are TRBV2 and TRBJ2-1; TRBD1 matches at 8 bases. The V gene end was trimmed by 5 bases and the J gene end by 4 bases; junction bases not matched to a gene: 7. Germline CDR1 is SNHLY and CDR2 is FYNNEI. The CDR3 spans 15 residues. CDR3 sequence reads: CASSRRTGYYNEQFF. In DNA, the CDR3 is TGTGCCAGCAGTCGGAGGACAGGGTATTACAATGAGCAGTTCTTC.

CDR3 residues: CASSFWSHRGNEKLFF. The CDR3 DNA is TGTGCCAGCAGCTTCTGGAGTCACAGGGGTAATGAAAAACTGTTTTTT. The V gene is TRBV7-6, the J gene TRBJ1-4; 7 bases match TRBD1. Germline V lookup: CDR1 SGHVS, CDR2 FNYEAQ. There are 16 residues in the CDR3. The ends lost 3 bases at V and 4 bases at J; junction bases unmatched: 8.

This chain links TRBV25-1 with TRBJ1-6; TRBD1 is a possible D gene (6 bases). Trimming left V 6 bases short and J 0 bases short, with 15 bases between. The CDR3 is 17 amino acids. Germline CDR1 and CDR2: MGHDK and SYGVNS. The CDR3 coding sequence is TGTGCCAGCAGCCCGACAGACAGGAGCTCCTATAATTCACCCCTCCACTTT. Amino acids: CASSPTDRSSYNSPLHF.